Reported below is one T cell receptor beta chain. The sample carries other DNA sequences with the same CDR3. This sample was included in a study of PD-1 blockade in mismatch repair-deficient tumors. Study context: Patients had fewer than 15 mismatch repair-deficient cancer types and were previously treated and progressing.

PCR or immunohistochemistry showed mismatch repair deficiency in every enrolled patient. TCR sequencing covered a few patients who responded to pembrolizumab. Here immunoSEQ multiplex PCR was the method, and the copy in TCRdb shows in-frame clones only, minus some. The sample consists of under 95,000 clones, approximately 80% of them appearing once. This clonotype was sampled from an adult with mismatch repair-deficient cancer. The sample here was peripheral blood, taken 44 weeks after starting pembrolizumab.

CDR3 sequence: CASSPQGGHGYTF. In DNA form, the CDR3 reads TGCGCCAGCAGCCCACAGGGGGGTCATGGCTACACCTTC. This chain joins TRBV5-1 and TRBJ1-2; 8 nucleotides agree with TRBD1. Germline assignment: CDR1 SGHRS and CDR2 YFSETQ. V gave up 4 bases and J gave up 6 bases; unmatched junction bases: 5. This CDR3 is built from 13 residues.